This T cell receptor (beta chain) came from a study of T cell responses to AZD1222 COVID-19 vaccine. Sequencing was performed with immunoSEQ multiplex PCR; in TCRdb, only in-frame clones are kept and a portion is missing. The sample records about 130,000 clones, 92% being singletons. This CDR3 has 13 amino acids. Per the germline V gene, CDR1 is LNHDA and CDR2 is SQIVND (reference sequence). With 5 bases removed from V and 9 bases from J, the gap between germline ends came to 14 bases. Study observations and caveats: Vaccine-associated CD4 TCRs ranged over spike, dominating at 160-218 and 743-854. There were mostly white British donors and more females than males, and clonal diversity was possibly underestimated.

The study pooled second doses at about 4 or about 12 weeks. This clone has a single count. What it binds is unknown. The TCR originated in an adult who received the AZD1222 COVID-19 vaccine. The sample here was peripheral blood, taken 28 days after the second AZD1222 dose. The chain has TRBV19 and TRBJ1-3; D is possibly TRBD1 (5 bases). The CDR3 bases are TGTGCCAGTAGTTCCGGGGGTGCCGGCACCATATATTTT. This encodes CASSSGGAGTIYF.